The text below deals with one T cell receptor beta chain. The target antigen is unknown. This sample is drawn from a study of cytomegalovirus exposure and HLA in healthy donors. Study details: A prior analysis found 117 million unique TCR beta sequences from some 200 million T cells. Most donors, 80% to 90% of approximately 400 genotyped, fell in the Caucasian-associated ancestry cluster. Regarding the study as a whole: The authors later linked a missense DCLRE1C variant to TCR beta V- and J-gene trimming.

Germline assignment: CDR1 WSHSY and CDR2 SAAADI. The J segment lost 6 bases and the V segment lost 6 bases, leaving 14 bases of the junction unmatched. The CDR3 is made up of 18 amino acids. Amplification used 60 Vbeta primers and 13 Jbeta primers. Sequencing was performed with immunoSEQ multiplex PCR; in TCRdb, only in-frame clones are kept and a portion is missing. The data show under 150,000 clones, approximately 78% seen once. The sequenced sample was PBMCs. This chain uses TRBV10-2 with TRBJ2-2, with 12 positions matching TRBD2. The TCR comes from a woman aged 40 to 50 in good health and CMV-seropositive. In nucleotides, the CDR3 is TGCGCCAGCAGGGACCTAACTAGCGGGAGGTATTTTGCCGGGGAGCTGTTTTTT. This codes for CASRDLTSGRYFAGELFF.